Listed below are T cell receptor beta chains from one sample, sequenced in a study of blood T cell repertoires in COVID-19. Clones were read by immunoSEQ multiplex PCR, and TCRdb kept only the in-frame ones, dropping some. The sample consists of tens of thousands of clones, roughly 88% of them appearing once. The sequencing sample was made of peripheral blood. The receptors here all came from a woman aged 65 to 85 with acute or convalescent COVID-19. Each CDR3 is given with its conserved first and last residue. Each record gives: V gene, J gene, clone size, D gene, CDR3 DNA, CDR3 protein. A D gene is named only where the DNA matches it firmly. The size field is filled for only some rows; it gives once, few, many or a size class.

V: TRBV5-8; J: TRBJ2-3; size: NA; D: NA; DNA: TGTGCCAGCGTTTACAGGGTTTTTAGCACAGATACGCAGTATTTT; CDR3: CASVYRVFSTDTQYF
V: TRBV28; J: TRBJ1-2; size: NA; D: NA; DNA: TGTGCCAGCAGTTTAACCGGTTATAACTATGGCTACACCTTC; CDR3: CASSLTGYNYGYTF
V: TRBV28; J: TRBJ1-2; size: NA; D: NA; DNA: TGTGCCAGCAGTTTACCCCGGGGGGGTTACTATGGCTACACCTTC; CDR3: CASSLPRGGYYGYTF
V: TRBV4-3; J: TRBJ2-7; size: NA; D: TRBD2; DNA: TGCGCCAGCAGCCAAGTAGCGGGAGGTTCCTACGAGCAGTACTTC; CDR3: CASSQVAGGSYEQYF
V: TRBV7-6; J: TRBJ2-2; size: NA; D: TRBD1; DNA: TGTGCCAGCAGCTCGATACAGGGGGCCGGGGAGCTGTTTTTT; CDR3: CASSSIQGAGELFF
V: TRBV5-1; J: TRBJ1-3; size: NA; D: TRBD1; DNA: TGCGCCAGCAGCTTGGTCCCGGGACAGGGACGCTCTGGAAACACCATATATTTT; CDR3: CASSLVPGQGRSGNTIYF
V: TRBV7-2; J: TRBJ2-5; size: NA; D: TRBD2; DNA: TGTGCCAGCAGCTTATTACGGGGGGTGGAGACCCAGTACTTC; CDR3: CASSLLRGVETQYF
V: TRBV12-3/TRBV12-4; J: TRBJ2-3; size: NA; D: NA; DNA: TGTGCCAGCAGCCTAGGTCCCCCAGATACGCAGTATTTT; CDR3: CASSLGPPDTQYF
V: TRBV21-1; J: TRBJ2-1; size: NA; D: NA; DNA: NA; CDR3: CASSNPLVAGGNNEQFF
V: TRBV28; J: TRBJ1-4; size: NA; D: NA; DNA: TGTGCCAGCAGGGCTAGCGGGGGGGGCAAGGAAAAACTGTTTTTT; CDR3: CASRASGGGKEKLFF
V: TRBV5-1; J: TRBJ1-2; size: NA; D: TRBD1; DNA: TGCGCCAGCAGCTTGGGACAGGGCGATGGCTTCTATGGCTACACCTTC; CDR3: CASSLGQGDGFYGYTF
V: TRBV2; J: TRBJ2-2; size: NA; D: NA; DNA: TGTGCCAGCACATCGAACACCGGGGAGCTGTTTTTT; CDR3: CASTSNTGELFF
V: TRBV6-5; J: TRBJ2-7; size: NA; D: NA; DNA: TGTGCCAGCAGTTACTCTGGCCCCTCCTACGAGCAGTACTTC; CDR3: CASSYSGPSYEQYF
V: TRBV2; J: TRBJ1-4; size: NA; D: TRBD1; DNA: TGTGCCAGCAGTGTAGGAGACAGGGATGAAAAACTGTTTTTT; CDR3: CASSVGDRDEKLFF
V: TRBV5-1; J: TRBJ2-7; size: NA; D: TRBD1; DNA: TGCGCCAGCAGCTTGGGTCCGGGACAGGGTTCCGAGCAGTACTTC; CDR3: CASSLGPGQGSEQYF
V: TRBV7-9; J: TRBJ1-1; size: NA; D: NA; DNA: TGTGCCAGCAGCCCGACAGGACCTACTTTTGAAGCTTTCTTT; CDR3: CASSPTGPTFEAFF
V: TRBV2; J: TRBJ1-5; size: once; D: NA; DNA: TGTGCCAGCAGTGAATTTAAGGGGCGAACCAATCAGCCCCAGCATTTT; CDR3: CASSEFKGRTNQPQHF
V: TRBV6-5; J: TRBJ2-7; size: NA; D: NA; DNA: TGTGCCACCGCTACAGATCAGGGGAGCTACGAGCAGTACTTC; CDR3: CATATDQGSYEQYF
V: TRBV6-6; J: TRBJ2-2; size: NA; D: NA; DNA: TGTGCCAGCAGTTACTCGAACGGGAACACCGGGGAGCTGTTTTTT; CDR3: CASSYSNGNTGELFF
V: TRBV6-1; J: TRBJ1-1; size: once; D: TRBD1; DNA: TGTGCCAGCATTGAAACAGGGGGCGTGGGCACTGAAGCTTTCTTT; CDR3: CASIETGGVGTEAFF
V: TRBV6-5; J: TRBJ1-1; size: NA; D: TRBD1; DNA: TGTGCCGTCAGGGACAGATTGGGAACTGAAGCTTTCTTT; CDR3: CAVRDRLGTEAFF
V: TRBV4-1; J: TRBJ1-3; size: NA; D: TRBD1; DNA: TGCGCCAGCAGCCTGGGACAGTCCGCCCTCGGAAACACCATATATTTT; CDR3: CASSLGQSALGNTIYF
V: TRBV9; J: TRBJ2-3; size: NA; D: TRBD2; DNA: TGTGCCAGCAGCACCGACGGTGCGGGAGGGCGGGATACGCAGTATTTT; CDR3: CASSTDGAGGRDTQYF
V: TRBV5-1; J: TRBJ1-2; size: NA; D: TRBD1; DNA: TGCGCCAGCACCCGAGGCGGGACAGGGGATCGGGGCTACACCTTC; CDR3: CASTRGGTGDRGYTF
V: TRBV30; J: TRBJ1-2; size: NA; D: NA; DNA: TGTGCCTGGAGTGTACTCGGGAGGGGCAACTATGGCTACACCTTC; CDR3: CAWSVLGRGNYGYTF
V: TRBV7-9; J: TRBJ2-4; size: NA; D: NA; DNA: TGTGCCAGCAGCTTACCGGCCGGGGACATTCAGTACTTC; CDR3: CASSLPAGDIQYF
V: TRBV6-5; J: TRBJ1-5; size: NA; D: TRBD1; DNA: TGTGCCAGCAGCTTCAGGGGGCCCAATCAGCCCCAGCATTTT; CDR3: CASSFRGPNQPQHF